These T cell receptor beta chains were read from a single sample in a study of T cells in Graves' hyperthyroidism and ophthalmopathy. TCRdb passed the multiplex PCR reads through MiXCR, listing each CDR3 protein once. The data contain some 650,000 distinct CDR3 sequences, more than 15% of them seen just once; the ten biggest clones take up less than 3.5%. Sequencing used blood. The receptors originated from a woman aged 40-49 years with Graves' ophthalmopathy. Each CDR3 is given without its conserved first and last residue. A D gene is named only where the DNA matches it firmly.

TRBV3-1	TRBJ1-6	.	ASSQGQVHSPLH
TRBV12-3/TRBV12-4	TRBJ2-3	TRBD2	ASSHGGTSGRGTQY
TRBV20-1	TRBJ2-3	.	SASLGDGTDTQY
TRBV4-1	TRBJ1-5	TRBD1	ASSQSAGTVSFKWPQH
TRBV5-1	TRBJ1-1	TRBD1	ASSTRQGALTEAF
TRBV20-1	TRBJ2-1	.	SARGLFLATGYYNEQF
TRBV10-3	TRBJ1-1	.	AISESQGGTEAF
TRBV5-5	TRBJ1-5	.	ASSLGPKDGNQPQH
TRBV6-2/TRBV6-3	TRBJ2-1	.	ASSSSEGWHNEQF
TRBV7-3	TRBJ2-7	.	ASSPKGGLEQY
TRBV5-1	TRBJ2-5	TRBD2	ASSFSGTSYEVLKY
TRBV5-6	TRBJ2-5	.	ASSLRNRGETQY
TRBV30	TRBJ1-1	.	AWSWNMNTEAF
TRBV7-2	TRBJ2-7	.	ASSLARYHEQY
TRBV28	TRBJ2-1	TRBD1	ASSTYDRESYNEQF
TRBV6-1	TRBJ2-1	.	ASSGPPGFYNEQF
TRBV30	TRBJ1-1	.	ACSFSRSSAF
TRBV20-1	TRBJ1-2	.	SARMRGSPLSNYGYT
TRBV12-3/TRBV12-4	TRBJ2-2	TRBD2	ASSFLAGAGELF
TRBV11-2	TRBJ2-1	TRBD2	ASSLDRPLAGVYEQF
TRBV19	TRBJ1-5	.	ASSSEGEYNQPQH
TRBV30	TRBJ1-1	.	AWGVRGGNTEAF
TRBV28	TRBJ2-7	TRBD2	ASRPPGLAYEQY
TRBV29-1	TRBJ2-4	.	SVAEVGNIQY
TRBV6-2/TRBV6-3	TRBJ2-1	.	ASSLGGGGFVEQF
TRBV29-1	TRBJ2-3	TRBD1	SVEDGQGVVTDTQY
TRBV30	TRBJ1-2	.	ARRDYGYT
TRBV3-1	TRBJ2-5	.	ASIKGGGRAGETQY
TRBV6-1	TRBJ1-1	.	ASSFPSQGNTEAF
TRBV27	TRBJ2-1	.	ASSLGEPYNEQF
TRBV20-1	TRBJ1-5	.	SASRVAGLYSNQPQH
TRBV9	TRBJ2-3	.	ASSVDGGLDTQY
TRBV11-3	TRBJ2-3	TRBD1	ASSLGGGDTDTQY
TRBV3-1	TRBJ2-7	TRBD2	ASSQTSGHSYEQY
TRBV7-3	TRBJ2-1	.	ASSLLGSSYDEQF
TRBV6-1	TRBJ2-7	TRBD1	ASRARTGGTYEQY
TRBV2	TRBJ2-3	TRBD2	ASSERVAGADTQY
TRBV7-6	TRBJ1-6	.	ASSLQGGGYNSPLH